Each of the 15 T cell receptor beta chains below was sequenced from the same sample in a study of cytomegalovirus exposure and HLA in healthy donors. The study ran its PCR with 60 Vbeta and 13 Jbeta primers. Generated by immunoSEQ multiplex PCR, the TCRdb table keeps only in-frame clones and is missing some. This sample has approximately 160,000 clones, with approximately 77% found just once. Sequenced sample: PBMCs. The receptors originated from a male donor in good health and CMV-seronegative.

As DNA, the CDR3 is TGCGCCAGCAGCTTTGGTGGGGGCCCCGATACGCAGTATTTT. Amino acids: CASSFGGGPDTQYF. J is TRBJ2-3 and V is TRBV5-1; TRBD1 is a possible D gene (6 bases). Germline CDR1 SGHRS, CDR2 YFSETQ. The CDR3 consists of 14 residues. Trimming pared 2 bases from V and 6 bases from J, leaving 13 bases between.

The gene calls are TRBV5-6 and TRBJ2-5, with 9 bases that match TRBD2. The CDR3 is 17 residues long. Germline V CDR1 and CDR2: SGHDT, YYEEEE. J lost 5 bases, V lost 0 bases, and 11 bases had no gene match. CDR3 nucleotide sequence: TGTGCCAGCAGCTTGGTAGGCGGGGGGGCCCGGGGGGAGACCCAGTACTTC. The encoded protein is CASSLVGGGARGETQYF.

The chain is built from TRBV5-1 and TRBJ2-1; TRBD1 matches 7 bases. With V trimmed by 1 base and J by 5 bases, 6 bases remained unmatched. The CDR3 length is 15 residues. Germline V gene data show CDR1 as SGHRS and CDR2 as YFSETQ. CDR3 protein: CASSLRTGKDNEQFF. DNA of the CDR3: TGCGCCAGCAGCTTGAGGACAGGTAAAGACAATGAGCAGTTCTTC.

This chain links TRBV6-5 with TRBJ1-5; a possible D gene is TRBD1 (6 bases). CDR1 and CDR2 (germline): MNHEY, SVGAGI. The CDR3 runs 14 residues. V lost 5 bases and J 5 bases, leaving 13 bases between the germline ends. DNA for the CDR3: TGTGCCAGCAGTAACAGGGTGAAGGATCAGCCCCAGCATTTT. Amino acid sequence: CASSNRVKDQPQHF.

V gene TRBV6-5 combines with J gene TRBJ1-4; TRBD1 is a possible D gene (5 bases). Germline V gene data show CDR1 as MNHEY and CDR2 as SVGAGI. Trimming took 0 bases from V and 8 from J, leaving 13 bases between them. There are 15 residues in the CDR3. The CDR3 sequence: CASSYSGTRTEKLFF. In DNA form, the CDR3 reads TGTGCCAGCAGTTACTCCGGGACTCGGACAGAAAAACTGTTTTTT.

The V and J genes are TRBV14 and TRBJ1-6; D is ambiguous. Germline assignment: CDR1 SGHDN and CDR2 FVKESK. The CDR3 loop spans 16 amino acids. The germline V and J ends were trimmed by 4 bases and 7 bases, with 17 bases remaining between them. The CDR3 loop reads CASSLFGRGGNSPLHF. In nucleotides, the CDR3 is TGTGCCAGCAGCCTATTCGGGCGGGGTGGAAATTCACCCCTCCACTTT.

This chain links TRBV11-2 with TRBJ2-7; D remains ambiguous. V was cut by 5 bases and J by 3 bases, with 11 bases left in between. The V gene's germline CDR1 is SGHAT and CDR2 FQNNGV. The CDR3 sequence is 13 residues long. The CDR3 is CASSQRRNYEQYF. The CDR3 bases are TGTGCCAGCAGCCAGCGACGTAACTACGAGCAGTACTTC.

This chain links TRBV25-1 with TRBJ2-6; 10 positions agree with TRBD2. The CDR3 is 18 amino acids. Germline values: CDR1 MGHDK, CDR2 SYGVNS. Trimming removed 3 bases from V and 0 bases from J; junction bases left unmatched: 5. Here the CDR3 DNA reads TGTGCCAGCAGTGATCGACTAGCGGGCCTCTCTGGGGCCAACGTCCTGACTTTC. It yields the protein CASSDRLAGLSGANVLTF.

The chain is built from TRBV7-3 and TRBJ1-1; D possibly corresponds to TRBD1 (5 bases). With 1 base removed from V and 5 bases from J, the gap between germline ends came to 14 bases. This CDR3 is 15 amino acids long. CDR1 and CDR2 from the germline V gene are SGHTA and FQGTGA. The CDR3 loop reads CASSLNPQVGTEAFF. The CDR3 DNA is TGTGCCAGCAGCTTAAATCCACAGGTAGGGACTGAAGCTTTCTTT. Supplemented by reference TRBV7-3 and TRBJ1-1, the full variable domain reads GAGVSQTPSNKVTEKGKYVELRCDPISGHTALYWYRQSLGQGPEFLIYFQGTGAADDSGLPNDRFFAVRPEGSVSTLKIQRTERGDSAVYLCASSLNPQVGTEAFFGQGTRLTVV.

The chain links TRBV28 to TRBJ2-3; possibly TRBD2 for D (6 bases). This CDR3 comprises 13 residues. Per germline, CDR1 MDHEN and CDR2 SYDVKM. Trimming left V 8 bases short and J 6 bases short, with 15 bases between. CDR3 sequence: CASGGTPLDTQYF. The CDR3 DNA reads TGTGCCAGCGGCGGGACTCCCCTCGATACGCAGTATTTT.

Worth noting for this clone: One junction end disagrees with the germline gene, perhaps due to a read error. V gene TRBV7-9 combines with J gene TRBJ2-4; TRBD1 agrees at 8 bases. The CDR3 is 16 amino acids. Germline-derived CDR1 and CDR2 are SEHNR and FQNEAQ (reference sequence). The CDR3 coding sequence is TGTTCCAGCAGCCCGCCGACAGGGGCCTTATGGAACATTCAGTACTTC. This translates into CSSSPPTGALWNIQYF.

This sequence joins TRBV6-5 and TRBJ2-1, with D tentatively TRBD1 (6 bases). The CDR3 has 13 amino acids. Germline CDR1 is MNHEY and CDR2 is SVGAGI. With 3 bases removed from V and 6 bases from J, the gap between germline ends came to 9 bases. For the CDR3, the DNA is TGTGCCAGCAGTTATGGACAGATCAATGAGCAGTTCTTC. Translated: CASSYGQINEQFF.

V and J are TRBV18 and TRBJ1-5, with 7 bases fitting TRBD1. Germline V gives CDR1 KGHSH, CDR2 LQKENI. J was trimmed by 4 bases and V by 7 bases; bases with no gene match: 7. The CDR3 contains 14 residues. The CDR3 region is CASFSGQSNQPQHF. CDR3 nucleotides: TGTGCCAGCTTTTCGGGACAGTCTAATCAGCCCCAGCATTTT. Using reference TRBV18 and TRBJ1-5 for the parts outside the CDR3, the full variable domain is NAGVMQNPRHLVRRRGQEARLRCSPMKGHSHVYWYRQLPEEGLKFMVYLQKENIIDESGMPKERFSAEFPKEGPSILRIQQVVRGDSAAYFCASFSGQSNQPQHFGDGTRLSIL.

This clone showed up just a few times. CDR3 amino acids: CASSLMAHPEAFF. Written as DNA, the CDR3 is TGTGCCAGCAGCTTAATGGCCCACCCTGAAGCTTTCTTT. V is TRBV11-1 and J is TRBJ1-1; D uncertain. V was clipped by 2 bases and J by 6 bases, with 10 bases between them. CDR1 is SGHAT and CDR2 is FQDESV in the germline V gene (reference sequence). The CDR3 runs 13 residues.

V is TRBV27 and J is TRBJ1-6; 7 bases agree with TRBD1. The germline gives CDR1 MNHEY, CDR2 SMNVEV (reference sequence). V lost 0 bases to trimming and J lost 5 bases; unmatched junction nucleotides: 1. The CDR3 contains 15 residues. The CDR3 protein is CASSLSTGNNSPLHF. CDR3 coding DNA: TGTGCCAGCAGTTTATCGACAGGGAATAATTCACCCCTCCACTTT.